The present T cell receptor beta chain was sequenced within a study of vaccination and CD4 T cells after COVID-19. As for the study in general: Nasal swab PCR had shown SARS-CoV-2 positivity in the convalescent patients (roughly nine mild cases, one severe case).

Trimming removed 1 base from V and 0 bases from J; junction bases left unmatched: 7. The CDR3 sequence is 17 residues long. CDR1 is SGHTA and CDR2 is FQGNSA in the germline V gene. Sequencing of the DNA from cultured CD4+ T cells was carried out with the Oncomine TCR Beta short-read assay. TCRdb re-derived calls from the PCR reads in MiXCR, one entry per CDR3 protein. The profile shows under 15,000 distinct CDR3 sequences, around 43% of them singletons. Concerning this clonotype: The antigen is not known.

The treatment is: approximately 9-day PBMC culture with coronavirus spike peptide pools or control peptides (ViraFEST assay). This clonotype was obtained from a human donor who had recovered from COVID-19. This sequence joins TRBV7-2 and TRBJ2-3, with 7 bases lining up with TRBD2. Sequencing was carried out using CD4+ T cells from blood, cultured in vitro. The CDR3 region is CASSLVASGASTDTQYF. The CDR3 coding sequence is TGTGCCAGCAGCTTAGTGGCTAGCGGTGCTAGCACAGATACGCAGTATTTT.